A selection of T cell receptor beta chains follows, all from one sample in a study of CD8 T cells in ankylosing spondylitis. TCRdb itself ran the 5' RACE reads through MiXCR, one entry per CDR3 protein. The data contain 200,000 to 300,000 distinct CDR3 sequences, about 24% of them seen just once; the ten biggest clones take up 0.5% to 0.65%. Specimen: blood, either unsorted or a sorted T cell fraction (not recorded which). The source of these receptors is a male donor with ankylosing spondylitis or in good health (not recorded which). Both conserved end residues are trimmed from each CDR3. Fields, in order: V gene, CDR3 length, J gene, CDR3 protein.

V gene: TRBV10-3; CDR3 length: 12; J gene: TRBJ2-3; CDR3 protein: ATHQRPRTDTQY
V gene: TRBV5-5; CDR3 length: 12; J gene: TRBJ2-5; CDR3 protein: ASSLGLLWETQY
V gene: TRBV5-1; CDR3 length: 13; J gene: TRBJ2-1; CDR3 protein: ASSQGQGALDEQF
V gene: TRBV20-1; CDR3 length: 8; J gene: TRBJ1-1; CDR3 protein: SARTLQAF
V gene: TRBV7-2; CDR3 length: 13; J gene: TRBJ1-3; CDR3 protein: ASSLGTFSGNTIY
V gene: TRBV7-2; CDR3 length: 12; J gene: TRBJ1-4; CDR3 protein: ASSPTGWDEKLF
V gene: TRBV5-4; CDR3 length: 12; J gene: TRBJ2-7; CDR3 protein: ASSTSMGRDEQY
V gene: TRBV6-2/TRBV6-3; CDR3 length: 19; J gene: TRBJ2-6; CDR3 protein: ATIPGTGAFGNFSGANVLT
V gene: TRBV20-1; CDR3 length: 11; J gene: TRBJ2-3; CDR3 protein: SASQGFTDTQY
V gene: TRBV20-1; CDR3 length: 11; J gene: TRBJ1-1; CDR3 protein: STAQGAVTEAF
V gene: TRBV4-1; CDR3 length: 14; J gene: TRBJ1-2; CDR3 protein: ASSQGRGRGDYGYT
V gene: TRBV29-1; CDR3 length: 9; J gene: TRBJ1-1; CDR3 protein: SVPNRGEAF
V gene: TRBV23-1; CDR3 length: 16; J gene: TRBJ2-7; CDR3 protein: ASSQSWSTGQAPYEQY
V gene: TRBV12-3/TRBV12-4; CDR3 length: 11; J gene: TRBJ2-3; CDR3 protein: ASARGGTDTQY